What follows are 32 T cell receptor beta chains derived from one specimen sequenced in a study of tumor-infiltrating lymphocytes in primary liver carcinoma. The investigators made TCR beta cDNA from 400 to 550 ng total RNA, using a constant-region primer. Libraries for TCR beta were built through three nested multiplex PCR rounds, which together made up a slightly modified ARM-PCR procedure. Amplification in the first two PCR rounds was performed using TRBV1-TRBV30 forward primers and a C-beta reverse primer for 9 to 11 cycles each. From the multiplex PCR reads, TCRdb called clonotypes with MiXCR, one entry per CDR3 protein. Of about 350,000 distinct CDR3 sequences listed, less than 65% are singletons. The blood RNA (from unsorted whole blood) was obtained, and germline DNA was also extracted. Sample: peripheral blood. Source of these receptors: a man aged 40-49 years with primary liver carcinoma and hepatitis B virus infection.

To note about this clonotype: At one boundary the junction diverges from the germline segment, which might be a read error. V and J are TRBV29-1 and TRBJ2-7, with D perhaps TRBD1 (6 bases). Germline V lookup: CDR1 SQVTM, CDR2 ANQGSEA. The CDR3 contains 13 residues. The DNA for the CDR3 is TGCAGCGAGGGACATGGAAAAACCTACGATCAGTACTTC. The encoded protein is CSEGHGKTYDQYF.

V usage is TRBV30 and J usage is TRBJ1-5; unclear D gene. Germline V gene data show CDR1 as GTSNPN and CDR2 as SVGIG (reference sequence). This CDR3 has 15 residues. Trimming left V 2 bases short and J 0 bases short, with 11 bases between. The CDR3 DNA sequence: TGTGCCTGGAGTCGCGGGAGTGATAGCAATCAGCCCCAGCATTTT. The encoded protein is CAWSRGSDSNQPQHF.

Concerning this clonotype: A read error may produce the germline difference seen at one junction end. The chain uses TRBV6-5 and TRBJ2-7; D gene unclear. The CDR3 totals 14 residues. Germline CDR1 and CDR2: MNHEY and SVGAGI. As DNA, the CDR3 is TGTGCCAGCAGTCACTCGGCACTCTCCTACGAGCAGTACTTC. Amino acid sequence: CASSHSALSYEQYF.

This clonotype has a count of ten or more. The chain's CDR3 is CASSYSRDTVETQYF. As DNA, the CDR3 is TGTGCCAGCAGTTACTCCCGGGACACCGTGGAGACCCAGTACTTC. V gene TRBV6-5 combines with J gene TRBJ2-5; possible D gene TRBD1, 6 bases. V lost 0 bases, J lost 5 bases, and 13 bases lay in between. The CDR3 loop spans 15 amino acids. Germline loops: CDR1 MNHEY, CDR2 SVGAGI.

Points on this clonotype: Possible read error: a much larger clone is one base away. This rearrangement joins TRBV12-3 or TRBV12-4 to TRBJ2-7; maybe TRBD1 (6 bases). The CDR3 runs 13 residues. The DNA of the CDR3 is TGTGTCAGCAGGTATACAGGGTCCCACGAGCAGTACTTC. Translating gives CVSRYTGSHEQYF.

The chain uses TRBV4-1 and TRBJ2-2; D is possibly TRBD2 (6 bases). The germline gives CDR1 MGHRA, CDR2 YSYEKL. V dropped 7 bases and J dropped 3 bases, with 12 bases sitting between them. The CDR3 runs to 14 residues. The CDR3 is CASNGGADTGELFF. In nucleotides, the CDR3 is TGCGCCAGCAACGGGGGAGCGGACACCGGGGAGCTGTTTTTT.

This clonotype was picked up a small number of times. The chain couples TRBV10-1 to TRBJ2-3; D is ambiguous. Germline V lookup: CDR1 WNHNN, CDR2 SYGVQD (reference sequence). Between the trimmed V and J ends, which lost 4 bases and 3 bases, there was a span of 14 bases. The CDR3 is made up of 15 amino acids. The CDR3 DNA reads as TGCGCCAGCAGTGTCCTGTCCGTAAGGACAGATACGCAGTATTTT. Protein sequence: CASSVLSVRTDTQYF.

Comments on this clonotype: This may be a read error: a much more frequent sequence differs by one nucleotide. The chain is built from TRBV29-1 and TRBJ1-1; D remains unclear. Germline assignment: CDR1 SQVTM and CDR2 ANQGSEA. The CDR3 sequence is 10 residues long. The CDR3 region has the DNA TGCAGCGTTGATCTGGCTGAAACTTTCTTT. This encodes CSVDLAETFF.

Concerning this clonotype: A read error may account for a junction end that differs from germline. The CDR3 is CASTVAHTWELFF. CDR3 DNA: TGTGCCAGCACCGTAGCTCACACCTGGGAGCTGTTTTTT. The chain is built from TRBV6-2 or TRBV6-3 and TRBJ2-2; D ambiguous. This CDR3 has 13 residues. Germline-derived CDR1 and CDR2 are MNHEY and SVGEGT.

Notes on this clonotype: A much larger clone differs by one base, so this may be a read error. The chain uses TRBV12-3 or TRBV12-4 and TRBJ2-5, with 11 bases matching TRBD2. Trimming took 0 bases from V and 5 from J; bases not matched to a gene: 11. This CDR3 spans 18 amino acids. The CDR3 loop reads CASSLAAALAGGHETQYF. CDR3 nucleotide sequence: TGTGCCAGCAGTTTAGCTGCAGCCCTAGCGGGAGGCCATGAGACCCAGTACTTC.

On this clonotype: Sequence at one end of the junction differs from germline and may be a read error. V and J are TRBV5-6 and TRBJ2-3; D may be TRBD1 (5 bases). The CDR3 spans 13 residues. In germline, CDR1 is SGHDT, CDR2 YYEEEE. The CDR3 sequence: CASSLDQGNTQYF. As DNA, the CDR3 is TGTGCCAGCAGTTTGGATCAGGGTAATACGCAGTATTTT.

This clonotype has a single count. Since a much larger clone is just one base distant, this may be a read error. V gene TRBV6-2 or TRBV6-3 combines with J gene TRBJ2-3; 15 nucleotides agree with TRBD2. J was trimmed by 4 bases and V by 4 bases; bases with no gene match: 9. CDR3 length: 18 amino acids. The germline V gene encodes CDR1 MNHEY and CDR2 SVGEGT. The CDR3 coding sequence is TGTGCCAGCAGTTTCCAGGGACTAGCGGGAGGACGGGCAGATACGCAGTATTTT. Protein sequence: CASSFQGLAGGRADTQYF.

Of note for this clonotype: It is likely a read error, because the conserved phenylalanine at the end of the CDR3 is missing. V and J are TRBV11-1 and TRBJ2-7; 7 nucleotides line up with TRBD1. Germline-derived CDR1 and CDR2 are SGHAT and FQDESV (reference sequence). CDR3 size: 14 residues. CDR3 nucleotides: TGTGCCAACAGCTCAGGGACAGATTCCTACGAGCAGTACCTC. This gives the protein CANSSGTDSYEQYL.

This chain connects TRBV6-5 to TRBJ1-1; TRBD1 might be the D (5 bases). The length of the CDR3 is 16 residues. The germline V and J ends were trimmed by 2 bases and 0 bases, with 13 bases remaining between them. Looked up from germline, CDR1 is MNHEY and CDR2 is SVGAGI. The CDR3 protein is CASSYDAGSLNTEAFF. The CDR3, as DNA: TGTGCCAGCAGTTACGATGCAGGGTCCTTGAACACTGAAGCTTTCTTT.

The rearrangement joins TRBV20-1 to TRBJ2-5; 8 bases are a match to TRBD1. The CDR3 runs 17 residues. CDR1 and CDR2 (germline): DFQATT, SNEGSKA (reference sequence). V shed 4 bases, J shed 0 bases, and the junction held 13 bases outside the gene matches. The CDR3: CSAMGNRGNGHQETQYF. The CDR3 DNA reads TGCAGTGCTATGGGGAACAGGGGGAATGGGCACCAAGAGACCCAGTACTTC.

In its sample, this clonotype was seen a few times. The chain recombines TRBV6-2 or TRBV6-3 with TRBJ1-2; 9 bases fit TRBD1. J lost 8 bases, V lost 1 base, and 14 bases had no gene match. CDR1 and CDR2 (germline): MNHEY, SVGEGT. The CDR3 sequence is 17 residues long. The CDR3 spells CASSYWDRDSPSRGYTF. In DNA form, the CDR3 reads TGTGCCAGCAGTTACTGGGACAGGGATTCACCTTCGCGCGGCTACACCTTC.

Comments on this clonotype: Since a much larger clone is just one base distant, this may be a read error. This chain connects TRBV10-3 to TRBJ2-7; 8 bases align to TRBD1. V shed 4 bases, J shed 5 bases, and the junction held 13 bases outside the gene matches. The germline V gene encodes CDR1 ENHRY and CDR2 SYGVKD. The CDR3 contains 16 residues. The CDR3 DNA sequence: TGTGCCATCAGTGTTGGGACAGGTGGTTTTGGCGACGAGCAGTACTTC. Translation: CAISVGTGGFGDEQYF.

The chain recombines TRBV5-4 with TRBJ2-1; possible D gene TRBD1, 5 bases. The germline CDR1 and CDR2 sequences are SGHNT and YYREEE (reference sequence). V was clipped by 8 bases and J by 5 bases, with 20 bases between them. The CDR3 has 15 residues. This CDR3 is CASSKLGKGNNEQFF. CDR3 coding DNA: TGTGCCAGTAGCAAACTGGGGAAGGGGAACAATGAGCAGTTCTTC. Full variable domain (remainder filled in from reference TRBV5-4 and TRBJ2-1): ETGVTQSPTHLIKTRGQQVTLRCSSQSGHNTVSWYQQALGQGPQFIFQYYREEENGRGNFPPRFSGLQFPNYSSELNVNALELDDSALYLCASSKLGKGNNEQFFGPGTRLTVL.

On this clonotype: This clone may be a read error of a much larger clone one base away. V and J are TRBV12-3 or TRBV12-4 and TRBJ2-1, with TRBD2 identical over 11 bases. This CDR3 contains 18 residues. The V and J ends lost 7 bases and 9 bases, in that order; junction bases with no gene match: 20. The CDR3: CASTQSAGISGRASEQFF. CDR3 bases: TGTGCCAGCACACAATCGGCCGGGATTAGCGGGAGGGCCAGTGAGCAGTTCTTC.

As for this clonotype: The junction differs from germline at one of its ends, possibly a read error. This CDR3 is CASSLAAGYYGYTF. CDR3 DNA sequence: TGTGCCAGCAGCCTAGCGGCAGGGTACTATGGCTACACCTTC. The rearrangement links TRBV7-9 to TRBJ1-2; TRBD1 might be the D (5 bases). Germline V gene lookup returns CDR1 SEHNR and CDR2 FQNEAQ (reference sequence). The CDR3 has 14 residues.

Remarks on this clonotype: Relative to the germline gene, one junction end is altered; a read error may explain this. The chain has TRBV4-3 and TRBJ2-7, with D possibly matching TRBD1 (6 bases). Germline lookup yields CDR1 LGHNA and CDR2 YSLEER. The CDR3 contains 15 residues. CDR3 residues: CDSSQASQRPGEQHF. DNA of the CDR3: TGCGACAGCAGCCAAGCGAGCCAAAGACCAGGGGAGCAGCACTTC.

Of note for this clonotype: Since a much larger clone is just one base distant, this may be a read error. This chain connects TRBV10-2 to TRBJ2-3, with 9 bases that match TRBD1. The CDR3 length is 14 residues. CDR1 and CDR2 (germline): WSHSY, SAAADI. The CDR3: CASTRDRATDTRYF. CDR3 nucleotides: TGCGCCAGCACCAGGGACAGGGCCACAGATACGCGGTATTTT.

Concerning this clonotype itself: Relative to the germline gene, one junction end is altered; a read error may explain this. The CDR3 loop is CASTLAHSSYEQYF. For the CDR3, the DNA is TGTGCCAGCACTTTAGCGCACTCCTCATACGAGCAGTACTTC. The chain employs TRBV12-3 or TRBV12-4 and TRBJ2-7, with D possibly TRBD2 on 5 matching bases. The CDR3 sequence is 14 residues long.

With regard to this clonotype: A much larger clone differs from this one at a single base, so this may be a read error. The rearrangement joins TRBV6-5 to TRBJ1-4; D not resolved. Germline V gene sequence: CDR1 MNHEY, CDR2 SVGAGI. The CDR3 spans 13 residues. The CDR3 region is CASSYQAGGKLSF. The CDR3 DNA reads TGTGCCAGCAGTTATCAGGCCGGAGGGAAACTGTCTTTT.

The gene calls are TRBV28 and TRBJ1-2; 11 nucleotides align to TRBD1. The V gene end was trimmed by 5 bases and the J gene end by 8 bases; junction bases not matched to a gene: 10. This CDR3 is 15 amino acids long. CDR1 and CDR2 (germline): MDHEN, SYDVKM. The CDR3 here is CASSPLPGTGGGYTF. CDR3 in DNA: TGTGCCAGCAGTCCATTGCCCGGGACAGGGGGGGGCTACACCTTC.

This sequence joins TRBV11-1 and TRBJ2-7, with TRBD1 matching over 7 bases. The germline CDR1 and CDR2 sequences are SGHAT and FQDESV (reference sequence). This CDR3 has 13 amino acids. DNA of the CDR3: TGTGCGAGCGGCGTTAACAGGGGACACGAGCAGTACTTC. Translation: CASGVNRGHEQYF. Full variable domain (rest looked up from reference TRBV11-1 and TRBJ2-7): EAEVAQSPRYKITEKSQAVAFWCDPISGHATLYWYRQILGQGPELLVQFQDESVVDDSQLPKDRFSAERLKGVDSTLKIQPAELGDSAMYLCASGVNRGHEQYFGPGTRLTVT.

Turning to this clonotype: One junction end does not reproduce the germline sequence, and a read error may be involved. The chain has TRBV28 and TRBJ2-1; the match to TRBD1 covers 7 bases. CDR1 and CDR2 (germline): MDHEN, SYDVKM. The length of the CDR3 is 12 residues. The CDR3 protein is CTSRGSYNEQFF. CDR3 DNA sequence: TGTACCAGCAGGGGGAGTTACAATGAGCAGTTCTTC.

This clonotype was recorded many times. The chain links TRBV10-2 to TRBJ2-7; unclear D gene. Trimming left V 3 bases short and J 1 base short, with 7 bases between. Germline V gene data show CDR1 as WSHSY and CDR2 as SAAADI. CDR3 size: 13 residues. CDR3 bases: TGCGCCAGCAGTGATGGGTTGTCCTACGAGCAGTACTTC. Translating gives CASSDGLSYEQYF.

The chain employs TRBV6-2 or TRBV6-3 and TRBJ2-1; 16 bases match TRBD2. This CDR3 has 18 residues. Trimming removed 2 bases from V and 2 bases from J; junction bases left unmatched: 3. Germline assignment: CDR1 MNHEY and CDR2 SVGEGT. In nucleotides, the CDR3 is TGTGCCAGCAGTTACGGGGGACTAGCGGGAGGGCCCTACAATGAGCAGTTCTTC. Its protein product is CASSYGGLAGGPYNEQFF.

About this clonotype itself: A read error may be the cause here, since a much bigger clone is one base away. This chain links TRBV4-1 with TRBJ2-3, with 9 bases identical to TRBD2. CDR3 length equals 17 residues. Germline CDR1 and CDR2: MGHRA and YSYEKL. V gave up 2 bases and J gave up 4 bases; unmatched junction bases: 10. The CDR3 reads CASSQSVSGSWADTQYF. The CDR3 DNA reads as TGCGCCAGCAGCCAAAGTGTTAGCGGGAGTTGGGCAGATACGCAGTATTTT.

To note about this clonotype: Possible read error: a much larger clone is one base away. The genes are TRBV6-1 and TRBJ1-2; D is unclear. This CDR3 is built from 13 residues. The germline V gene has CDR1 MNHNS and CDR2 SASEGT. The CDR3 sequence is CANSAQEIYGYTF. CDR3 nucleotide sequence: TGTGCCAACAGTGCTCAGGAGATATATGGCTACACCTTC.

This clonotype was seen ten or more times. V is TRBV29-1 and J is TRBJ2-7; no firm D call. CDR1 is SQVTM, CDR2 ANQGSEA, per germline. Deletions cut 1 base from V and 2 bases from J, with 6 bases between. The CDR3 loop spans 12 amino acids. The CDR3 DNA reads TGCAGCGTTGAAGGGACCCCCTACGAGCAGTACTTC. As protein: CSVEGTPYEQYF.